This T cell receptor beta chain was observed in a study of T cell responses to AZD1222 COVID-19 vaccine. Pooled together were second doses at about 4 or about 12 weeks. Concerning this clone: Its specificity is unknown.

This table comes from immunoSEQ multiplex PCR, and its TCRdb copy is limited to in-frame clones, with some not included. The data hold about 150,000 clones, with approximately 90% observed a single time. Germline CDR1 reads LNHDA; CDR2 reads SQIVND (reference sequence). The CDR3 covers 14 residues. V was pared by 2 bases and J by 7 bases, with 2 bases of the junction left unmatched. Study conclusions and caveats: Donors in the cohort were predominantly white British and more often female, and clonal diversity was possibly underestimated. CD4 TCRs covered the whole spike, strongest at regions 160-218 and 743-854. At baseline, just a handful of AZD1222 recipients tested seropositive.

Source: peripheral blood, taken 28 days after the second AZD1222 dose. The receptor comes from an adult who received the AZD1222 COVID-19 vaccine. The chain carries TRBV19 and TRBJ1-6, with TRBD1 matching 7 bases. CDR3 protein: CASSISGGNSPLHF. CDR3 in DNA: TGTGCCAGTAGTATATCAGGGGGGAATTCACCCCTCCACTTT.